The entry below describes one T cell receptor beta chain. Its target is unknown. The sample belongs to a study of cytomegalovirus exposure and HLA in healthy donors. General study points: Later on, an analysis tied over 15,000 TCR beta sequences to HLA alleles at 0.05 false discovery rate. Most of the TCR beta V segments (in an earlier analysis) were productive either about 87% or about 30% of the time. Certain sequence variants were highly shared and formed a cluster, and this cluster was likely a sequencing artifact.

Sampled while nominally healthy, donors likely had unrecorded immune exposures. J lost 3 bases, V lost 1 base, and 0 bases had no gene match. CDR1 and CDR2 from the germline V gene are LGHNA and YSLEER. This CDR3 contains 14 residues. The primer mix had 60 Vbeta and 13 Jbeta primers. Some clones are missing from TCRdb's copy, which holds only in-frame ones; the method was immunoSEQ multiplex PCR. The table includes fewer than 200,000 clones, 68% detected once. The TCR originated in a woman aged 40 to 55 in good health and CMV-seropositive. The sequenced material came from PBMCs. The gene calls are TRBV4-3 and TRBJ2-7; 10 bases are a match to TRBD2. The CDR3 DNA is TGCGCCAGCAGCCAAGGACTAGCGGGCTACGAGCAGTACTTC. This gives the protein CASSQGLAGYEQYF.